This T cell receptor beta chain stems from a study of response to subunit inactivated influenza vaccine. A single record per CDR3 protein comes from TCRdb applying MiXCR to the RT-PCR reads. This table has about 540,000 distinct CDR3 sequences, 20% to 25% appearing once. This clonotype was seen only a few times. This sample also appeared in a second study, on T cells expressing NK-cell markers. As reported in that work: 5'RACE template switching with UMIs generated TCR beta cDNA. In about six donors, dominant NKG2C+ clonotypes were roughly 1.0-8% of CD8+ T cells.

Sequencing used CD4+ T cells sorted from PBMCs, obtained 11 to 12 days after vaccination. The sequence came from a man aged 45 to 65 who received an inactivated influenza vaccine.

In nucleotides, the CDR3 is TGTGCCAGCAGCCCGGACAGGGAGGGATACGAGCAGTACTTC. Translating gives CASSPDREGYEQYF. The gene calls are TRBV7-2 and TRBJ2-7; D might be TRBD1 (8 bases). Per the germline V gene, CDR1 is SGHTA and CDR2 is FQGNSA. V was cut by 5 bases and J by 4 bases, with 15 bases left in between. The length of the CDR3 is 14 residues.